These T cell receptor beta chains were read from a single sample in a study of early T cells in non-severe SARS-CoV-2 infection. TCRdb redid the calling of the 5' RACE reads with MiXCR, one entry per CDR3 protein. The data show about 60,000 distinct CDR3 sequences, around an eighth seen once. Sequencing was performed on whole blood. These receptors were obtained from an adult who was a healthcare worker with PCR-confirmed SARS-CoV-2 infection or an uninfected control (not recorded which). CDR3s include the opening cysteine and the closing phenylalanine or tryptophan. A D gene is named only where the DNA matches it firmly. The size of a clone is reported for some rows only, either as once, few or many, or as a class for expanded clones.

size,length,V,J,D,CDR3,DNA
few,13,TRBV7-9,TRBJ1-2,TRBD1,CASSPGQRYGYTF,TGTGCCAGCAGCCCGGGACAGCGCTATGGCTACACCTTC
-,14,TRBV6-1,TRBJ1-3,TRBD1,CACRADRAGNTIYF,TGTGCCTGCAGGGCCGACAGGGCTGGAAACACCATATATTTT
large,14,TRBV6-5,TRBJ2-7,-,CASSYLQLGYEQYF,TGTGCCAGCAGTTACTTGCAGCTGGGCTACGAGCAGTACTTC
many,13,TRBV6-5,TRBJ1-1,-,CASSYGRNTEAFF,TGTGCCAGCAGTTACGGGAGGAACACTGAAGCTTTCTTT
many,13,TRBV6-6,TRBJ1-2,TRBD1,CASWDSGNYGYTF,TGTGCCAGCTGGGACAGTGGGAACTATGGCTACACCTTC
many,14,TRBV18,TRBJ1-1,TRBD1,CASSPQEGTAEAFF,TGTGCCAGCTCACCACAGGAAGGGACAGCTGAAGCTTTCTTT
many,11,TRBV6-6,TRBJ2-1,-,CASSLTNEQFF,TGTGCCAGCAGCCTAACCAATGAGCAGTTCTTC
many,16,TRBV2,TRBJ2-6,-,CASRAGSHSGANVLTF,TGTGCCAGCAGGGCAGGGAGCCACTCTGGGGCCAACGTCCTGACTTTC
few,15,TRBV9,TRBJ2-2,-,CASSPRALDTGELFF,TGTGCCAGCAGCCCCCGGGCCCTTGACACCGGGGAGCTGTTTTTT
-,15,TRBV18,TRBJ2-5,-,CASSPISGGQETQYF,TGTGCCAGCTCACCAATCTCTGGCGGACAAGAGACCCAGTACTTC
few,15,TRBV6-5,TRBJ2-2,-,CASSRTGSNTGELFF,TGTGCCAGCAGCCGCACAGGGTCGAACACCGGGGAGCTGTTTTTT
few,14,TRBV20-1,TRBJ2-3,-,CSARRGGQADTQYF,TGCAGTGCTAGAAGGGGGGGCCAGGCAGATACGCAGTATTTT
few,13,TRBV5-1,TRBJ2-3,-,CASSRGSTDTQYF,TGCGCCAGCAGCCGAGGGAGCACAGATACGCAGTATTTT
few,12,TRBV29-1,TRBJ1-2,TRBD1,CSVEPGGSGYTF,TGCAGCGTTGAACCAGGGGGCAGTGGCTACACCTTC
many,14,TRBV20-1,TRBJ2-5,TRBD2,CSAKSGGPLETQYF,TGCAGTGCTAAGTCGGGAGGGCCATTAGAGACCCAGTACTTC
many,15,TRBV12-3/TRBV12-4,TRBJ2-7,-,CASSLAGGGAYEQYF,TGTGCCAGCAGTTTAGCAGGTGGTGGAGCCTACGAGCAGTACTTC
-,14,TRBV2,TRBJ2-1,-,CASLEGSSYNEQFF,TGTGCCAGCTTGGAGGGGAGCTCCTACAATGAGCAGTTCTTC
many,17,TRBV6-1,TRBJ2-5,TRBD1,CASSGDRGIPTQETQYF,TGTGCCAGCAGTGGGGACAGGGGGATACCGACCCAAGAGACCCAGTACTTC
-,15,TRBV29-1,TRBJ1-2,-,CSVETGPFQGYGYTF,TGCAGCGTTGAAACGGGACCATTCCAAGGCTATGGCTACACCTTC
-,17,TRBV5-1,TRBJ2-3,TRBD2,CASSYRLAGLSTDTQYF,TGCGCCAGCAGCTACCGACTAGCGGGCCTGAGCACAGATACGCAGTATTTT
many,14,TRBV15,TRBJ1-1,TRBD1,CATSRGTGVGEAFF,TGTGCCACCAGCAGAGGGACAGGGGTCGGTGAAGCTTTCTTT
-,14,TRBV19,TRBJ2-3,-,CASSIEPQPNTQYF,TGTGCCAGTAGTATAGAGCCCCAACCCAATACGCAGTATTTT
many,15,TRBV5-1,TRBJ2-1,-,CASSYRDTNYNEQFF,TGCGCCAGCAGCTACCGGGACACCAACTACAATGAGCAGTTCTTC
many,15,TRBV7-9,TRBJ1-1,-,CASSLGAGLNTEAFF,TGTGCCAGCAGCTTAGGGGCGGGGCTGAACACTGAAGCTTTCTTT
few,15,TRBV18,TRBJ2-3,TRBD2,CASQLFSGSTDTQYF,TGTGCCAGCCAACTCTTTAGCGGGAGCACAGATACGCAGTATTTT
-,16,TRBV18,TRBJ1-5,TRBD1,CASSQGQGGTSQPQHF,TGTGCCAGCTCACAGGGACAGGGAGGGACGTCTCAGCCCCAGCATTTT
many,13,TRBV29-1,TRBJ1-4,TRBD1,CSVTDRVVEKLFF,TGCAGCGTGACCGACAGGGTAGTTGAAAAACTGTTTTTT
many,13,TRBV29-1,TRBJ1-5,-,CSVVPGFNQPQHF,TGCAGCGTTGTGCCAGGCTTCAATCAGCCCCAGCATTTT
-,13,TRBV3-1,TRBJ2-7,-,CASSQESWGEQYF,TGTGCCAGCAGCCAAGAATCGTGGGGCGAGCAGTACTTC
-,13,TRBV10-3,TRBJ1-1,-,CASSKGKNTEAFF,TGTGCCAGCAGTAAAGGGAAGAACACTGAAGCTTTCTTT
-,14,TRBV20-1,TRBJ1-3,TRBD1,CSAAQGAGGNTIYF,TGCAGTGCTGCTCAGGGGGCTGGTGGAAACACCATATATTTT
many,14,TRBV15,TRBJ2-7,-,CATSRDIATYEQYF,TGTGCCACCAGCAGAGATATCGCAACCTACGAGCAGTACTTC
many,15,TRBV18,TRBJ2-7,TRBD1,CASSHPPGGVSGQYF,TGTGCCAGCTCCCACCCCCCAGGGGGCGTTTCTGGGCAGTACTTC
-,13,TRBV7-6,TRBJ2-1,-,CASSLELAREQFF,TGTGCCAGCAGCTTAGAACTAGCTCGTGAGCAGTTCTTC
-,14,TRBV29-1,TRBJ2-3,-,CSVEGQESTDTQYF,TGCAGCGTTGAGGGGCAGGAAAGCACAGATACGCAGTATTTT
many,17,TRBV2,TRBJ2-6,-,CASSQTGGISGANVLTF,TGTGCCAGCAGTCAGACAGGTGGAATCTCTGGGGCCAACGTCCTGACTTTC
few,13,TRBV6-5,TRBJ2-3,-,CASKDRSTDTQYF,TGTGCCAGCAAAGACAGGAGCACAGATACGCAGTATTTT
medium-sized,13,TRBV6-5,TRBJ1-2,-,CASSSGSNYGYTF,TGTGCCAGCAGTTCTGGGTCTAACTATGGCTACACCTTC
many,16,TRBV7-2,TRBJ2-1,TRBD2,CASSLEAGLVGPEQFF,TGTGCCAGCAGCTTAGAAGCGGGACTAGTGGGACCCGAGCAGTTCTTC
-,15,TRBV7-2,TRBJ1-2,TRBD1,CASSSRQGKKDGYTF,TGTGCCAGCAGCTCCCGACAGGGGAAAAAGGATGGCTACACCTTC
few,15,TRBV4-3,TRBJ2-5,TRBD2,CASSQIAGNQETQYF,TGCGCCAGCAGCCAAATAGCGGGGAACCAAGAGACCCAGTACTTC
-,14,TRBV6-4,TRBJ2-5,TRBD2,CASSQRGGQETQYF,TGTGCCAGCAGTCAGCGGGGGGGGCAAGAGACCCAGTACTTC
few,16,TRBV28,TRBJ1-6,TRBD1,CASGQTGSGAGSPLHF,TGTGCCAGCGGCCAGACAGGGTCGGGGGCTGGGTCACCCCTCCACTTT
few,14,TRBV12-3/TRBV12-4,TRBJ2-4,-,CASSFPSPDGIQYF,TGTGCCAGCAGTTTCCCCTCACCAGATGGCATTCAGTACTTC
many,15,TRBV28,TRBJ2-1,-,CASSPNSSPNNEQFF,TGTGCCAGCAGCCCCAACTCCTCCCCCAACAATGAGCAGTTCTTC
-,14,TRBV5-6,TRBJ1-1,-,CASSGGPMNTEAFF,TGTGCCAGCAGCGGGGGGCCGATGAACACTGAAGCTTTCTTT
-,16,TRBV10-2,TRBJ2-5,TRBD1,CASSDRQGTYQETQYF,TGCGCCAGCAGTGATCGACAGGGAACGTACCAAGAGACCCAGTACTTC
-,11,TRBV20-1,TRBJ2-3,-,CSARFSDTQYF,TGCAGTGCTAGATTCAGCGATACGCAGTATTTT
-,13,TRBV30,TRBJ2-7,TRBD2,CACLAGLEGEQYF,TGTGCCTGTTTGGCGGGACTAGAAGGCGAGCAGTACTTC
few,16,TRBV7-7,TRBJ2-3,TRBD2,CASSLEASGGSDTQYF,TGTGCCAGCAGCTTAGAAGCTAGCGGGGGCTCAGATACGCAGTATTTT
-,15,TRBV7-6,TRBJ2-1,TRBD2,CASSLAVAGGPEQFF,TGTGCCAGCAGCTTAGCTGTAGCGGGGGGGCCAGAGCAGTTCTTC
-,17,TRBV18,TRBJ1-6,TRBD1,CASSGQTESSYNSPLHF,TGTGCCAGCTCGGGACAGACTGAGAGCTCCTATAATTCACCCCTCCACTTT
-,13,TRBV28,TRBJ2-7,TRBD1,CASRMDRVGEQYF,TGTGCCAGCAGGATGGACAGGGTCGGCGAGCAGTACTTC
-,15,TRBV12-3/TRBV12-4,TRBJ2-5,TRBD2,CASRRGSGVQETQYF,TGTGCCAGCAGGAGGGGTAGCGGGGTCCAAGAGACCCAGTACTTC
few,17,TRBV18,TRBJ1-1,-,CASSPQPRQRGNTEAFF,TGTGCCAGCTCACCCCAACCACGACAGAGAGGGAACACTGAAGCTTTCTTT